The rows below give T cell receptor beta chains drawn from one sample of a study of blood T cell repertoires in COVID-19. This table comes from immunoSEQ multiplex PCR, and its TCRdb copy is limited to in-frame clones, with some not included. The sample holds about 670,000 clones, 70% to 90% seen once. Sequencing was carried out using peripheral blood. These receptors all come from a woman under 30 with acute or convalescent COVID-19. The CDR3 runs from the conserved cysteine through the conserved F or W. D genes are given only for firm matches. Where a row states a size, it is once, few, many or the class of an expanded clone; other rows omit it.

CDR3 protein,CDR3 DNA,D gene,clone size,V gene,J gene
CASSPTPGRPHQAFF,TGTGCCAGCAGTCCTACCCCCGGGAGACCGCATCAAGCTTTCTTT,NA,NA,TRBV27,TRBJ1-1
CASSPGQGKFF,TGTGCCAGCAGCCCTGGACAGGGGAAGTTCTTC,TRBD1,once,TRBV14,TRBJ2-1
CAWSVQVLGTIYF,TGTGCCTGGAGTGTGCAGGTCCTTGGCACCATATATTTT,NA,NA,TRBV30,TRBJ1-3
CASSPTGGIGYTF,TGTGCCAGCAGCCCCACAGGGGGCATTGGCTACACCTTC,TRBD1,NA,TRBV7-3,TRBJ1-2
CASSLSHDRGYNEQFF,TGCGCCAGCAGCTTGAGTCATGACAGGGGATACAATGAGCAGTTCTTC,TRBD1,NA,TRBV5-1,TRBJ2-1
CASSLLSGGTGDTQYF,TGTGCCAGCAGCTTGCTGAGCGGGGGGACAGGAGATACGCAGTATTTT,NA,NA,TRBV5-8,TRBJ2-3
CASSFQVSEQYF,TGTGCCAGCAGCTTTCAGGTTTCCGAGCAGTACTTC,NA,NA,TRBV5-6,TRBJ2-7
CASSTRKGSDTQYF,TGCGCCAGCAGCACGAGAAAGGGGTCCGATACGCAGTATTTT,NA,NA,TRBV4-3,TRBJ2-3
CASRLDRSTSGGLGNEQFF,TGCGCCAGCAGATTGGATAGGTCGACTAGCGGGGGGCTGGGGAATGAGCAGTTCTTC,TRBD2,NA,TRBV5-1,TRBJ2-1
CASSGKGASAGELFF,TGTGCCAGCAGCGGAAAGGGGGCATCCGCCGGGGAGCTGTTTTTT,TRBD1,NA,TRBV7-9,TRBJ2-2
CASSLQGQYEGEQFF,TGTGCCAGCAGCCTACAGGGCCAATACGAAGGTGAGCAGTTCTTC,NA,NA,TRBV6-5,TRBJ2-1
CASSLRGISYEQYF,TGTGCCAGCAGCTTGCGGGGGATCTCCTACGAGCAGTACTTC,NA,NA,TRBV5-6,TRBJ2-7
CASSIEDRPMGTQYF,TGTGCCAGTAGTATTGAGGACAGGCCGATGGGGACCCAGTACTTC,TRBD1,NA,TRBV19,TRBJ2-5
CASSAAGQGYGYTF,TGTGCCAGCAGCGCCGCGGGACAGGGCTATGGCTACACCTTC,TRBD1,NA,TRBV9,TRBJ1-2
CASRPSGGRANEKLFF,TGTGCCAGCAGACCATCGGGAGGGCGGGCTAATGAAAAACTGTTTTTT,NA,NA,TRBV7-2,TRBJ1-4
CASRWGGPNYGYTF,TGTGCCAGCAGATGGGGGGGACCTAACTATGGCTACACCTTC,NA,NA,TRBV27,TRBJ1-2
CASSTLGQGIQPQHF,TGCGCCAGCAGCACCTTGGGACAGGGAATACAGCCCCAGCATTTT,TRBD1,NA,TRBV4-1,TRBJ1-5
CASSLARELQETQYF,TGTGCCAGCAGCTTGGCAAGGGAGCTCCAAGAGACCCAGTACTTC,NA,NA,TRBV7-2,TRBJ2-5
CASSLANGQGTREQYF,TGCGCCAGCAGCTTGGCCAATGGGCAGGGGACGCGTGAGCAGTACTTC,NA,NA,TRBV5-1,TRBJ2-7
CASSPWTGQDTEAFF,TGTGCCAGCAGCCCTTGGACAGGGCAGGACACTGAAGCTTTCTTT,TRBD1,NA,TRBV7-9,TRBJ1-1
CASSTGSEAFF,TGTGCCAGCAGCACCGGGAGTGAAGCTTTCTTT,NA,once,TRBV9,TRBJ1-1
CASSYSQGVPPLHF,TGTGCCAGCAGTTACTCTCAAGGGGTTCCACCCCTCCACTTT,NA,NA,TRBV6-5,TRBJ1-6
CATSDSMSQPQHF,TGTGCCACCAGTGATTCCATGTCACAGCCCCAGCATTTT,NA,NA,TRBV24-1,TRBJ1-5
CASSSMTPGQGANYGYTF,TGCGCCAGCAGCTCCATGACTCCGGGACAGGGGGCTAACTATGGCTACACCTTC,TRBD1,NA,TRBV5-1,TRBJ1-2
CASSLARGQGRTSYEQYF,TGCGCCAGCAGCTTGGCTAGGGGACAGGGAAGGACCTCCTACGAGCAGTACTTC,TRBD1,once,TRBV5-1,TRBJ2-7
CASSHIEGDTEAFF,TGTGCCAGCAGTCACATTGAGGGGGACACTGAAGCTTTCTTT,NA,NA,TRBV6-5,TRBJ1-1
CASSTYRGPNQPQHF,TGTGCCAGTAGTACCTACAGGGGACCCAATCAGCCCCAGCATTTT,TRBD1,NA,TRBV19,TRBJ1-5
CASSTGLWLGYTF,TGTGCCAGCAGTACAGGGTTGTGGTTAGGCTACACCTTC,NA,once,TRBV2,TRBJ1-2
CASSLVGGRMYGYTF,TGTGCCAGCAGCTTGGTCGGGGGGCGCATGTATGGCTACACCTTC,NA,NA,TRBV5-5,TRBJ1-2
CASRLQGFETQYF,TGTGCCAGCAGATTACAGGGCTTCGAGACCCAGTACTTC,NA,NA,TRBV5-4,TRBJ2-5
CASSPGTYEQYF,TGTGCCAGCAGCCCCGGGACCTACGAGCAGTACTTC,NA,NA,TRBV7-9,TRBJ2-7
CASSWSSGNTIYF,TGTGCCAGTAGTTGGAGCTCTGGAAACACCATATATTTT,NA,NA,TRBV19,TRBJ1-3
CASSEFFVRVILFF,TGTGCCAGCAGTGAATTTTTCGTCAGGGTCATACTGTTTTTT,NA,NA,TRBV6-1,TRBJ2-2
CATRGGPWEETQYF,TGTGCCACCAGGGGGGGGCCGTGGGAAGAGACCCAGTACTTC,NA,NA,TRBV24-1,TRBJ2-5
CATSDSSGPGETQYF,TGTGCCACCAGTGATTCTAGCGGCCCAGGGGAGACCCAGTACTTC,TRBD2,NA,TRBV24-1,TRBJ2-5
CASSRDRDRTGELFF,TGTGCCAGCAGCAGAGACAGGGATCGGACCGGGGAGCTGTTTTTT,NA,NA,TRBV21-1,TRBJ2-2
CASSHSPGVDNEKLFF,TGCGCCAGCAGCCATAGCCCGGGTGTCGATAATGAAAAACTGTTTTTT,NA,NA,TRBV4-1,TRBJ1-4
CASRRQGIEYGYTF,TGTGCCAGCAGGAGACAGGGGATCGAATATGGCTACACCTTC,TRBD1,NA,TRBV28,TRBJ1-2
CASSRISGGSTDTQYF,TGTGCCAGCAGCCGGATTAGCGGGGGATCCACAGATACGCAGTATTTT,TRBD2,NA,TRBV14,TRBJ2-3
CAWSAKDYYGYTF,TGTGCCTGGAGCGCTAAGGACTACTATGGCTACACCTTC,NA,many,TRBV30,TRBJ1-2
CASSYNRGSDEKLFF,TGTGCCAGCAGTTACAACAGGGGGAGTGATGAAAAACTGTTTTTT,TRBD1,NA,TRBV6-5,TRBJ1-4
CASSRRGTGELFF,TGTGCCAGCAGCCGGCGGGGCACCGGGGAGCTGTTTTTT,NA,NA,TRBV7-2,TRBJ2-2
CASSHPGIPGLFF,TGTGCCAGCAGCCACCCCGGGATCCCGGGACTGTTTTTT,NA,NA,TRBV4-2,TRBJ1-4
CASSVRGSNEKLFF,TGTGCCAGCAGCGTCAGGGGTTCTAATGAAAAACTGTTTTTT,NA,NA,TRBV9,TRBJ1-4
CASSDGAGPPSSYNEQFF,TGTGCCAGCAGTGATGGGGCGGGGCCCCCCAGCTCCTACAATGAGCAGTTCTTC,NA,few,TRBV25-1,TRBJ2-1
CASSVVSRNRVAEAFF,TGTGCCAGCAGCGTAGTGTCAAGAAACAGGGTTGCGGAAGCTTTCTTT,NA,NA,TRBV9,TRBJ1-1
CASSQEGQSYGYTF,TGCGCCAGCAGCCAAGAGGGACAATCCTATGGCTACACCTTC,NA,NA,TRBV4-1,TRBJ1-2
CAWSVLGSRQLAGNTIYF,TGTGCCTGGAGTGTCTTAGGCTCGAGACAGCTAGCTGGAAACACCATATATTTT,NA,NA,TRBV30,TRBJ1-3
CASSLGLANTEAFF,TGTGCCAGCAGCTTAGGCCTGGCGAACACTGAAGCTTTCTTT,NA,NA,TRBV13,TRBJ1-1
CASIHWTGGDYGYTF,TGTGCCAGTATTCATTGGACAGGGGGAGACTATGGCTACACCTTC,TRBD1,once,TRBV19,TRBJ1-2
CASSFLQGNTEAFF,TGCGCCAGCAGCTTCCTACAGGGGAACACTGAAGCTTTCTTT,NA,NA,TRBV5-1,TRBJ1-1
CASSTPTGGYNSPLHF,TGTGCCAGCAGTACACCGACAGGGGGCTATAATTCACCCCTCCACTTT,TRBD1,once,TRBV28,TRBJ1-6
CAFQGMSTEAFF,TGTGCCTTCCAGGGGATGAGCACTGAAGCTTTCTTT,NA,NA,TRBV7-9,TRBJ1-1
CASSLTSGGHNNEQFF,TGTGCCAGCAGCTTAACTAGCGGGGGGCACAACAATGAGCAGTTCTTC,TRBD2,once,TRBV7-2,TRBJ2-1
CASRTIGGQREAFF,TGTGCCAGTAGGACTATCGGGGGTCAGAGGGAAGCTTTCTTT,NA,NA,TRBV19,TRBJ1-1
CAWRGGTNSPLHF,TGTGCCTGGAGAGGCGGAACGAATTCACCCCTCCACTTT,NA,NA,TRBV30,TRBJ1-6
CAISGTGAGGEAFF,TGTGCCATCAGTGGAACAGGGGCGGGGGGCGAAGCTTTCTTT,TRBD1,NA,TRBV10-3,TRBJ1-1
CAWREDKDYGYTF,TGTGCCTGGAGAGAGGACAAGGACTATGGCTACACCTTC,NA,NA,TRBV30,TRBJ1-2
CASTPQRGTQYF,TGTGCCAGCACCCCCCAGCGTGGTACGCAGTATTTT,NA,NA,TRBV28,TRBJ2-3
CASGDRVNSPLHF,TGTGCCAGCGGGGACAGGGTTAATTCACCCCTCCACTTT,TRBD1,NA,TRBV19,TRBJ1-6